The TCR beta chain under discussion was sequenced for a study of cytomegalovirus exposure and HLA in healthy donors. Notes on the study in general: Further analysis, carried out later, found HLA-associated TCR beta chains more clonally expanded than equally common other chains.

As concerns this clone: What it binds is unknown.

In the PCR, 60 Vbeta and 13 Jbeta primers were used. Sequenced by immunoSEQ multiplex PCR; TCRdb stores in-frame clones only, minus some. Of 150,000 or so clones listed, around 78% are singletons. The sequence derives from a man aged 40-55 years in good health and CMV-seronegative. Source material: PBMCs.

The CDR3: CASSSAYGSYNEQFF. The CDR3 DNA follows: TGTGCCAGCAGCTCCGCCTACGGGTCCTACAATGAGCAGTTCTTC. The genes are TRBV7-6 and TRBJ2-1; no clear D. Germline assignment: CDR1 SGHVS and CDR2 FNYEAQ. The CDR3 is 15 amino acids. V was pared by 4 bases and J by 1 base, with 11 bases between.